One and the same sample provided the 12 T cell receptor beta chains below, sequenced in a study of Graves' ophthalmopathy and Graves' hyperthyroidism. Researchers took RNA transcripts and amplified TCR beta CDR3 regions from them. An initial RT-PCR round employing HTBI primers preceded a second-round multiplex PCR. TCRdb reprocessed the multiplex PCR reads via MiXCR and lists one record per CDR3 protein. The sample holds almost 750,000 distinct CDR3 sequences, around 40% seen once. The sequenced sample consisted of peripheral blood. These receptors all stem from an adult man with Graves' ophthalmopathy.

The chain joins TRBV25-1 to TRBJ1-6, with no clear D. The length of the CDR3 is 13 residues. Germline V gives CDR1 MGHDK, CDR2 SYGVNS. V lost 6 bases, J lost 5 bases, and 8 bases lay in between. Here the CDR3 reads CASRETDNSPLHF. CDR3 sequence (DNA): TGTGCCAGCAGGGAAACGGATAATTCACCCCTCCACTTT.

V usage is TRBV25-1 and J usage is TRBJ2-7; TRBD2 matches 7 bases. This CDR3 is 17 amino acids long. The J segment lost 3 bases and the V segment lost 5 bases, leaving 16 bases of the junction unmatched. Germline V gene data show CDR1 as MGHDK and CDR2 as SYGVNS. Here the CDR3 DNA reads TGTGCCAGCAGTTTATACCCCTTGGGGGAGGGCCGCTACGAGCAGTACTTC. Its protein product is CASSLYPLGEGRYEQYF.

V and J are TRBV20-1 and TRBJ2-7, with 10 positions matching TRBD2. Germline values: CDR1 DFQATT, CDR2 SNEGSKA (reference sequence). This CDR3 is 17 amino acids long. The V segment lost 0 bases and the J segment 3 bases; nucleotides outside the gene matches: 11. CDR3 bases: TGCAGTGCTAGAGATGAGGGGACCCTAGCGGGGGTCTACGAGCAGTACTTC. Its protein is CSARDEGTLAGVYEQYF.

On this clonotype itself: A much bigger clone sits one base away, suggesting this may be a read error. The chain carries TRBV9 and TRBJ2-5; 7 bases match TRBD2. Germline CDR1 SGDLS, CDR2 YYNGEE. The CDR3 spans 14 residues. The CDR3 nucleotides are TGTGCCAGCAGCGTAGAACTAGCGAGCGAGACCCGGTACTTC. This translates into CASSVELASETRYF.

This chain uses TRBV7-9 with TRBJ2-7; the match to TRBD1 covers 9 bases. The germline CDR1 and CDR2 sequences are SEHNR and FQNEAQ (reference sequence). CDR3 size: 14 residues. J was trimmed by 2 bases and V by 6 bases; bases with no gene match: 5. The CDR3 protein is CASSPGDRAYEQYF. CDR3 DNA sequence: TGTGCCAGCAGTCCCGGGGACAGGGCCTACGAGCAGTACTTC.

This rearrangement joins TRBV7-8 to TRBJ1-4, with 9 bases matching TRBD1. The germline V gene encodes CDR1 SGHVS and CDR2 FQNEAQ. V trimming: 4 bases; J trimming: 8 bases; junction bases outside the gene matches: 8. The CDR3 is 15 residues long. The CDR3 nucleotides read TGTGCCAGCAGCTCAACGGGACAGGGAAACGAAAAACTGTTTTTT. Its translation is CASSSTGQGNEKLFF.

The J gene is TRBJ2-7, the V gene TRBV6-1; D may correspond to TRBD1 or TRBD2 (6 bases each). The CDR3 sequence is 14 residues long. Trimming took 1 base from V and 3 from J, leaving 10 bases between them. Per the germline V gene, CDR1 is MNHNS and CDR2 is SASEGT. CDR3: CASSEVGGYYEQYF. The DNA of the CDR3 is TGTGCCAGCAGTGAAGTAGGGGGGTACTACGAGCAGTACTTC.

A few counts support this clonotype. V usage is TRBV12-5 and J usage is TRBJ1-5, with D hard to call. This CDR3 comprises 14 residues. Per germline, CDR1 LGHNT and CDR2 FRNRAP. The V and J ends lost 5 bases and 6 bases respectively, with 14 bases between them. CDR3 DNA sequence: TGTGCTAGTGGTGTGCGATGGAGGGCTCAGCCCCAGCATTTT. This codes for CASGVRWRAQPQHF.

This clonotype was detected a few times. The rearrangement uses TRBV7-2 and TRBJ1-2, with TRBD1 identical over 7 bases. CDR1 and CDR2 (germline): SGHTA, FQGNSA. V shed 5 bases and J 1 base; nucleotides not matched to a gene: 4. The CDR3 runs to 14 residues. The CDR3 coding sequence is TGTGCCAGCAGCGTTGGACAGGTTAACTATGGCTACACCTTC. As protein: CASSVGQVNYGYTF. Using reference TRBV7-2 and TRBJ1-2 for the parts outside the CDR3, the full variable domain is GAGVSQSPSNKVTEKGKDVELRCDPISGHTALYWYRQSLGQGLEFLIYFQGNSAPDKSGLPSDRFSAERTGGSVSTLTIQRTQQEDSAVYLCASSVGQVNYGYTFGSGTRLTVV.

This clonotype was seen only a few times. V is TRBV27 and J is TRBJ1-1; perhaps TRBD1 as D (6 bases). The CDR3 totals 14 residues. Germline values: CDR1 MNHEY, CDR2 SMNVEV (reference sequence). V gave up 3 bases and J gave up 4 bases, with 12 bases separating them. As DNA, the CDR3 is TGTGCCAGCAGTTTTGGGATCAGGGGCACTGAAGCTTTCTTT. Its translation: CASSFGIRGTEAFF.

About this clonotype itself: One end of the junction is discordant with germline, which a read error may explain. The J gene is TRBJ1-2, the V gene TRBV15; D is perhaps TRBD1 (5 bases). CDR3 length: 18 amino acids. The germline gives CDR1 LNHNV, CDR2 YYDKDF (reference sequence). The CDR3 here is CASSQDVSRALVNYGYTF. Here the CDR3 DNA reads TGCGCCAGCAGCCAAGATGTGTCCAGGGCCCTAGTTAACTATGGCTACACCTTC.

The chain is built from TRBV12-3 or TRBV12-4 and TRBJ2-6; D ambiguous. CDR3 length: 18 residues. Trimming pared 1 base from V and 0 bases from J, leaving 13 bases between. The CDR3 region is CASSLVTDTTSGANVLTF. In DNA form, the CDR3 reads TGTGCCAGCAGTTTAGTTACAGATACCACCTCTGGGGCCAACGTCCTGACTTTC.